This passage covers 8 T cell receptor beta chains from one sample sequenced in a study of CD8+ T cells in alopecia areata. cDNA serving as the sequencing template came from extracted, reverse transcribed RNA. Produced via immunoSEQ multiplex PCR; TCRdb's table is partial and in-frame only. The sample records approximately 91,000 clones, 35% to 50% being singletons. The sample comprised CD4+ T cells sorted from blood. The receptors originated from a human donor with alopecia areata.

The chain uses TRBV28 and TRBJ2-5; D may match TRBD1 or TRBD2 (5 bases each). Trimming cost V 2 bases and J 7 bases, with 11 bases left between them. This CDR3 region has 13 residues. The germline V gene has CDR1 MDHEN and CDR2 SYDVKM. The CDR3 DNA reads TGTGCCAGCAGTTTAGCGGGTGGGGGGACCCAGTACTTC. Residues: CASSLAGGGTQYF. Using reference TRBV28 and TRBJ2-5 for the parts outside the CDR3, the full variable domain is DVKVTQSSRYLVKRTGEKVFLECVQDMDHENMFWYRQDPGLGLRLIYFSYDVKMKEKGDIPEGYSVSREKKERFSLILESASTNQTSMYLCASSLAGGGTQYFGPGTRLLVL.

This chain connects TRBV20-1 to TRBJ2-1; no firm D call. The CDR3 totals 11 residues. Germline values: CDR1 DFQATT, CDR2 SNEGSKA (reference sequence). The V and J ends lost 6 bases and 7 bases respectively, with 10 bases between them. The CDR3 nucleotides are TGCAGTGCCAATAAGCAGAATGAGCAGTTCTTC. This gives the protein CSANKQNEQFF.

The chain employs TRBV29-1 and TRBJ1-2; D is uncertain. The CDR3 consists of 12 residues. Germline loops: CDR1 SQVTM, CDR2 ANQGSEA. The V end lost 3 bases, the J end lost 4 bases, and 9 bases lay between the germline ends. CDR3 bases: TGCAGCGTTGAGGTACGGGCCTATGGCTACACCTTC. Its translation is CSVEVRAYGYTF.

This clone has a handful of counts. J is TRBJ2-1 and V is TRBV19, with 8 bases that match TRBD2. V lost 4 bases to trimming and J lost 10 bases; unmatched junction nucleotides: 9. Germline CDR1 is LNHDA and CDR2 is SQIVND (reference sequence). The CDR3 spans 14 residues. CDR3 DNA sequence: TGTGCCAGTAGTACGACCGGGACTAGGCGAGAGCAGTTCTTC. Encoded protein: CASSTTGTRREQFF.

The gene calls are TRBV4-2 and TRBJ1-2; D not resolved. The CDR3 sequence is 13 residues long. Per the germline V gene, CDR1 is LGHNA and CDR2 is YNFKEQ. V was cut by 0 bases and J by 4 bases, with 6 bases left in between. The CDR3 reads CASSQETFYGYTF. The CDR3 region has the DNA TGTGCCAGCAGCCAAGAGACATTCTATGGCTACACCTTC.

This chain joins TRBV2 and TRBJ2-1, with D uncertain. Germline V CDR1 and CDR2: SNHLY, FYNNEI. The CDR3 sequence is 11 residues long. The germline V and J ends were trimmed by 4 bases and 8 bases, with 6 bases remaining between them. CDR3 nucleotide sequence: TGTGCCAGCAGTGTATTCGATGAGCAGTTCTTC. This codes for CASSVFDEQFF.

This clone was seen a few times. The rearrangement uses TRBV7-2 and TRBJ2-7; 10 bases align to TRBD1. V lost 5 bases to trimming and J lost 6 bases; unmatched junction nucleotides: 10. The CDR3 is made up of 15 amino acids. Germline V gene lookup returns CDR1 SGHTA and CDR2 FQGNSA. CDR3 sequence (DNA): TGTGCCAGCAGCCCCCCCGGACAGGGGGTCCCCGAGCAGTACTTC. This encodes CASSPPGQGVPEQYF.

The CDR3 region has the DNA TGCAGTGCTTGGACTAATGAGCAGTTCTTC. This translates into CSAWTNEQFF. The rearrangement joins TRBV20-1 to TRBJ2-1, with D maybe TRBD2 (5 bases). The germline V gene encodes CDR1 DFQATT and CDR2 SNEGSKA (reference sequence). The CDR3 runs 10 residues. V was pared by 5 bases and J by 7 bases, with 6 bases between.